The 30 T cell receptor beta chains given below trace back to one sample, sequenced in a study of PD-1 blockade in classical Hodgkin lymphoma. Profiling relied on immunoSEQ multiplex PCR, and the TCRdb table lists in-frame clones only, not all of them. The sample holds 25,000 to 35,000 clones; around 67% are singletons and the top ten take approximately 14%. Autologous stem cell transplantation was followed by relapse in every patient, and brentuximab vedotin exposure varied. The sequencing here drew on peripheral blood mononuclear cells (PBMCs), taken before the second cycle of nivolumab. These TCRs come from a human donor with classical Hodgkin lymphoma.

This chain links TRBV28 with TRBJ1-2, with 7 bases lining up with TRBD1. The CDR3 has 14 amino acids. V trimming: 4 bases; J trimming: 4 bases; junction bases outside the gene matches: 6. Germline V lookup: CDR1 MDHEN, CDR2 SYDVKM. The CDR3 bases are TGTGCCAGCAGTTCCCGACAGGGATTCTATGGCTACACCTTC. Protein product: CASSSRQGFYGYTF.

This chain links TRBV5-5 with TRBJ2-1, with 7 bases matching TRBD1. The CDR3 sequence is 16 residues long. Germline V gene lookup returns CDR1 SGHKS and CDR2 YYEKEE (reference sequence). The V segment lost 4 bases and the J segment 10 bases; nucleotides outside the gene matches: 17. The CDR3 DNA reads as TGTGCCAGCAGCCTCGCGGACAGGACGTCTTGGGGCGAGCAGTTCTTC. Its translation is CASSLADRTSWGEQFF.

The chain has TRBV30 and TRBJ2-1; D not resolved. Trimming left V 0 bases short and J 9 bases short, with 6 bases between. The V gene's germline CDR1 is GTSNPN and CDR2 SVGIG (reference sequence). The CDR3 contains 11 residues. The CDR3 DNA is TGTGCCTGGAGTGTACAAGGTGAGCAGTTCTTC. Protein: CAWSVQGEQFF.

The chain uses TRBV28 and TRBJ2-7, with D tentatively TRBD1 (5 bases). The CDR3 sequence is 14 residues long. The V gene lost 5 bases and the J gene lost 2 bases, with 13 bases spanning the gap. Germline CDR1 is MDHEN and CDR2 is SYDVKM. DNA of the CDR3: TGTGCCAGCAGTCAGGGCCCGGCGACCTACGAGCAGTACTTC. Protein product: CASSQGPATYEQYF.

This clone was observed many times. The chain couples TRBV5-1 to TRBJ1-6; the D is unclear. Looked up from germline, CDR1 is SGHRS and CDR2 is YFSETQ. The CDR3 loop spans 15 amino acids. Trimming left V 3 bases short and J 10 bases short, with 17 bases between. Here the CDR3 reads CASSSDGIFGSPLHF. As DNA, the CDR3 is TGCGCCAGCAGCTCTGACGGAATTTTTGGGTCACCCCTCCACTTT. Filled out from reference TRBV5-1 and TRBJ1-6, the complete variable domain reads KAGVTQTPRYLIKTRGQQVTLSCSPISGHRSVSWYQQTPGQGLQFLFEYFSETQRNKGNFPGRFSGRQFSNSRSEMNVSTLELGDSALYLCASSSDGIFGSPLHFGNGTRLTVT.

The rearrangement links TRBV19 to TRBJ2-5; D uncertain. Germline lookup yields CDR1 LNHDA and CDR2 SQIVND (reference sequence). V gave up 0 bases and J gave up 6 bases, with 11 bases separating them. The CDR3 totals 14 residues. CDR3 residues: CASSIDPGRQTQYF. CDR3 bases: TGTGCCAGTAGTATAGATCCGGGCCGGCAGACCCAGTACTTC.

The CDR3: CASRPRGISSGANVLTF. CDR3 nucleotides: TGTGCCAGCAGGCCCCGGGGGATAAGCTCTGGGGCCAACGTCCTGACTTTC. This chain links TRBV2 with TRBJ2-6; a possible D gene is TRBD2 (6 bases). The germline V and J ends were trimmed by 6 bases and 0 bases, with 15 bases remaining between them. This CDR3 is 17 amino acids long. Germline loops: CDR1 SNHLY, CDR2 FYNNEI.

The chain couples TRBV6-5 to TRBJ1-2; 7 nucleotides align to TRBD1. This CDR3 comprises 13 residues. CDR1 and CDR2 (germline): MNHEY, SVGAGI. The J segment lost 8 bases and the V segment lost 5 bases, leaving 8 bases of the junction unmatched. The CDR3 sequence is CASSQGGARGYTF. CDR3 DNA: TGTGCCAGCAGTCAAGGGGGCGCGAGGGGCTACACCTTC.

Judged by abundance, this clone is medium-sized. This chain joins TRBV7-9 and TRBJ1-1; a weak D match, TRBD1 (5 bases). V lost 11 bases and J 4 bases, leaving 17 bases between the germline ends. The CDR3 has 13 residues. The V gene's germline CDR1 is SEHNR and CDR2 FQNEAQ (reference sequence). The CDR3 spells CAAGAGATTEAFF. CDR3 nucleotides: TGTGCCGCCGGGGCCGGGGCGACCACTGAAGCTTTCTTT.

V and J are TRBV6-5 and TRBJ2-3; 7 bases map to TRBD1. The V gene end was trimmed by 10 bases and the J gene end by 4 bases; junction bases not matched to a gene: 5. CDR3 size: 12 residues. The germline V gene encodes CDR1 MNHEY and CDR2 SVGAGI. In DNA form, the CDR3 reads TGTGCCACCCTGACAGGGTCAGATACGCAGTATTTT. Protein: CATLTGSDTQYF.

The J gene is TRBJ2-2, the V gene TRBV4-1, with D perhaps being TRBD1 or TRBD2 (5 bases each). V lost 0 bases and J 5 bases, leaving 13 bases between the germline ends. This CDR3 is 16 amino acids long. Germline-derived CDR1 and CDR2 are MGHRA and YSYEKL. CDR3 DNA sequence: TGCGCCAGCAGCCAAGATCCGGGCGAGGGGACCGGGGAGCTGTTTTTT. Translating it yields CASSQDPGEGTGELFF.

V usage is TRBV6-5 and J usage is TRBJ2-3, with D perhaps being TRBD1 or TRBD2 (6 bases each). Between the trimmed V and J ends, which lost 3 bases and 8 bases, there was a span of 9 bases. The CDR3 has 12 amino acids. CDR1 and CDR2 (germline): MNHEY, SVGAGI. CDR3 bases: TGTGCCAGCAGTTATGAGGGGGGTACGCAGTATTTT. Encoded protein: CASSYEGGTQYF.

The chain employs TRBV5-6 and TRBJ1-1, with D tentatively TRBD1 (5 bases). The CDR3 is 13 amino acids. V was cut by 5 bases and J by 4 bases, with 12 bases left in between. The germline V gene has CDR1 SGHDT and CDR2 YYEEEE. CDR3 coding DNA: TGTGCCAGCAGGGATGGGGGAATCACTGAAGCTTTCTTT. It translates to CASRDGGITEAFF.

This clone has a handful of counts. The chain combines TRBV10-3 with TRBJ2-7, with D tentatively TRBD1 (6 bases). This CDR3 contains 14 residues. Looked up from germline, CDR1 is ENHRY and CDR2 is SYGVKD. The V end lost 2 bases, the J end lost 5 bases, and 13 bases lay between the germline ends. CDR3 bases: TGTGCCATCAGTGAGGTGGGGGCCGGGGACGAGCAGTACGTC. It codes for CAISEVGAGDEQYV.

This chain joins TRBV11-3 and TRBJ1-2; no clear D. CDR3 length: 15 residues. V was pared by 1 base and J by 0 bases, with 9 bases between. Looked up from germline, CDR1 is SGHNT and CDR2 is YENEEA. The CDR3 bases are TGTGCCAGCAGCTTAGCGCCCCAAACTAACTATGGCTACACCTTC. Amino acids: CASSLAPQTNYGYTF.

V and J are TRBV2 and TRBJ1-1; unclear D gene. Germline V CDR1 and CDR2: SNHLY, FYNNEI. Trimming took 6 bases from V and 1 from J, leaving 12 bases between them. The CDR3 extends over 14 amino acids. CDR3 DNA sequence: TGTGCCAGCAGATCCCCCGGGAAGAACACTGAAGCTTTCTTT. It yields the protein CASRSPGKNTEAFF.

In its sample, this clone was seen a few times. This chain links TRBV5-1 with TRBJ1-2, with 10 bases matching TRBD1. V was pared by 4 bases and J by 6 bases, with 6 bases of the junction left unmatched. Germline lookup yields CDR1 SGHRS and CDR2 YFSETQ. CDR3 length equals 14 residues. In nucleotides, the CDR3 is TGCGCCAGCAGCCCGCCCGGGACAGGGGATGGCTACACCTTC. Its translation: CASSPPGTGDGYTF. Full variable domain (missing parts from reference TRBV5-1 and TRBJ1-2): KAGVTQTPRYLIKTRGQQVTLSCSPISGHRSVSWYQQTPGQGLQFLFEYFSETQRNKGNFPGRFSGRQFSNSRSEMNVSTLELGDSALYLCASSPPGTGDGYTFGSGTRLTVV.

V gene TRBV19 combines with J gene TRBJ1-1; D gene unclear. This CDR3 comprises 14 residues. Germline CDR1 and CDR2: LNHDA and SQIVND (reference sequence). Trimming left V 3 bases short and J 4 bases short, with 12 bases between. CDR3 nucleotides: TGTGCCAGTAGTATCGGGGAATGGTTCACTGAAGCTTTCTTT. Translation gives CASSIGEWFTEAFF.

The gene calls are TRBV6-1 and TRBJ1-6; D possibly corresponds to TRBD1 (6 bases). The germline gives CDR1 MNHNS, CDR2 SASEGT. The V gene lost 6 bases and the J gene lost 7 bases, with 10 bases spanning the gap. CDR3 length: 13 amino acids. As DNA, the CDR3 is TGTGCCAGCAGCATAGGGGGAAATTCACCCCTCCACTTT. Its protein product is CASSIGGNSPLHF.

This clone was counted between two and nine times. This rearrangement joins TRBV5-4 to TRBJ1-3; TRBD1 is a possible D gene (5 bases). Germline V gives CDR1 SGHNT, CDR2 YYREEE (reference sequence). Trimming took off 4 bases at V and 0 bases at J, with 11 bases between the two ends. The CDR3 spans 15 residues. The CDR3 region is CASSRQSDSGNTIYF. The DNA for the CDR3 is TGTGCCAGCAGCCGACAGTCCGACTCTGGAAACACCATATATTTT.

This chain uses TRBV7-9 with TRBJ2-1; TRBD2 is a possible D gene (6 bases). The CDR3 loop spans 14 amino acids. CDR1 is SEHNR, CDR2 FQNEAQ, per germline (reference sequence). Trimming removed 1 base at V and 6 bases at J, with 10 bases between. The CDR3 is CASSLGGGTNEQFF. As DNA, the CDR3 is TGTGCCAGCAGCTTAGGGGGCGGGACCAATGAGCAGTTCTTC.

The chain's CDR3 is CASSQDRGEQFF. The DNA of the CDR3 is TGTGCCAGCAGCCAGGACAGGGGTGAGCAGTTCTTC. The chain uses TRBV7-9 and TRBJ2-1; 9 nucleotides agree with TRBD1. This CDR3 is built from 12 residues. The V gene end was trimmed by 5 bases and the J gene end by 9 bases; junction bases not matched to a gene: 2. Germline lookup yields CDR1 SEHNR and CDR2 FQNEAQ (reference sequence).

The chain combines TRBV29-1 with TRBJ1-1; D is possibly TRBD1 (5 bases). CDR3 size: 16 residues. V lost 8 bases to trimming and J lost 3 bases, with 25 bases between them. In germline, CDR1 is SQVTM, CDR2 ANQGSEA. The CDR3: CSMTPGLRFGYTEAFF. In DNA, the CDR3 is TGCAGCATGACCCCGGGACTTAGGTTTGGGTACACTGAAGCTTTCTTT.

The chain couples TRBV5-1 to TRBJ2-5; D may correspond to TRBD1 or TRBD2 (5 bases each). Per germline, CDR1 SGHRS and CDR2 YFSETQ. The V and J ends lost 2 bases and 1 base respectively, with 9 bases between them. The length of the CDR3 is 14 residues. The chain's CDR3 is CASSFSGTQETQYF. CDR3 nucleotides: TGCGCCAGCAGCTTCTCCGGGACCCAAGAGACCCAGTACTTC.

This clone was recorded a few times. The V and J genes are TRBV4-3 and TRBJ1-4; D remains unclear. Trimming removed 0 bases from V and 0 bases from J, with 8 bases in between. Germline CDR1 reads LGHNA; CDR2 reads YSLEER. There are 16 residues in the CDR3. The CDR3 here is CASSQEWSATNEKLFF. The DNA of the CDR3 is TGCGCCAGCAGCCAAGAGTGGTCGGCAACTAATGAAAAACTGTTTTTT.

This sequence joins TRBV27 and TRBJ1-6, with unresolved D. The V end was cut by 5 bases, the J end by 5 bases, with 10 bases between. This CDR3 spans 14 amino acids. Germline CDR1 is MNHEY and CDR2 is SMNVEV (reference sequence). The DNA of the CDR3 is TGTGCCAGCAGTGGCCGGGAGCATAATTCACCCCTCCACTTT. The encoded protein is CASSGREHNSPLHF.

CDR3 bases: TGTGCCAGCAGGCGACTAGCGAGTAGCACAGATACGCAGTATTTT. It specifies CASRRLASSTDTQYF. This rearrangement joins TRBV6-6 to TRBJ2-3; 8 bases match TRBD2. V was clipped by 6 bases and J by 0 bases; unmatched bases: 5. The germline V gene has CDR1 MNHNY and CDR2 SVGAGI (reference sequence). This CDR3 comprises 15 residues.

The CDR3 coding sequence is TGTGCCAGCAGCCCATCTGGGGTGACTACTGAAGCTTTCTTT. Protein sequence: CASSPSGVTTEAFF. The chain joins TRBV7-8 to TRBJ1-1; D is undetermined. With 5 bases removed from V and 5 bases from J, the gap between germline ends came to 15 bases. The germline CDR1 and CDR2 sequences are SGHVS and FQNEAQ. The CDR3 is made up of 14 amino acids.

The rearrangement links TRBV2 to TRBJ2-2; TRBD2 matches 7 bases. CDR3 length: 15 amino acids. Germline values: CDR1 SNHLY, CDR2 FYNNEI. V shed 4 bases and J 4 bases; nucleotides not matched to a gene: 6. DNA for the CDR3: TGTGCCAGCAGTGCGGGACTAAGACTCACCGGGGAGCTGTTTTTT. Encoded protein: CASSAGLRLTGELFF.

This clone was seen only a few times. CDR3 DNA sequence: TGTGCCAGCAGTTACTCACAGGATATCTACGAGCAGTACTTC. Translation: CASSYSQDIYEQYF. The chain recombines TRBV6-6 with TRBJ2-7; D is perhaps TRBD1 (5 bases). CDR3 length: 14 residues. The V and J ends lost 0 bases and 3 bases respectively, with 9 bases between them. Germline V gives CDR1 MNHNY, CDR2 SVGAGI (reference sequence).